This T cell receptor beta chain was recovered during a study of shared clonotypes between healthy human individuals. Study-level information: Samples came from two female and a few male donors aged 18 to 49.

Method: immunoSEQ multiplex PCR; TCRdb's copy keeps in-frame clones and lacks some. The sample shows hundreds of thousands of clones, approximately 96% of them seen only once. CD8 cells classed as naive were CD45RO-negative and positively selected for CCR7, excluding terminally differentiated effector memory CD45RA+ cells. This CDR3 is built from 12 residues. V lost 1 base and J 1 base, leaving 4 bases between the germline ends. The germline V gene encodes CDR1 SQVTM and CDR2 ANQGSEA. The sequence derives from a woman aged 30 to 39 in good health. The chain employs TRBV29-1 and TRBJ1-1; D remains ambiguous. The sample was naive CD8+ T cells sorted from blood. This chain's CDR3 is CSVEAPNTEAFF. The CDR3 nucleotides are TGCAGCGTTGAAGCTCCGAACACTGAAGCTTTCTTT.